The 20 T cell receptor beta chains given below trace back to one sample, sequenced in a study of T cells after yellow fever vaccination (dated by TCRdb to the late 2010s). The library was made by 5' RACE. The reads were generated on an Illumina NovaSeq 6000. TCRdb cleaned the public reads at Q25 with fastp, built clones with MiXCR and kept in-frame beta chains. A single entry per CDR3 protein holds the most common genes and DNA from its merged rows. Present in this sample are about 160,000 distinct CDR3 sequences, about a tenth of which were seen just once. The ten largest clones represent approximately 35% of the sample. The treatment or condition tag for this specimen amounts to: live attenuated yellow fever vaccine strain. Specimen: CD8+ T cells sorted from PBMCs, collected 45 days after the yellow fever booster vaccination. The receptors were gathered from a young man who received the YFV17D yellow fever vaccine.

This clonotype was seen repeatedly, ten times or more. This rearrangement joins TRBV5-4 to TRBJ2-7; possible D gene TRBD1, 5 bases. From germline, CDR1 is SGHNT and CDR2 YYREEE (reference sequence). V lost 3 bases, J lost 5 bases, and 9 bases lay in between. There are 12 residues in the CDR3. CDR3 in amino acids: CASSSEGDEQYF. For the CDR3, the DNA is TGTGCCAGCAGCTCGGAAGGGGACGAGCAGTACTTC.

In this sample, this clonotype turned up a few times. This chain joins TRBV3-1 and TRBJ2-1; D remains ambiguous. CDR1 is LGHDT and CDR2 is YNNKEL in the germline V gene (reference sequence). The CDR3 is 15 amino acids. Trimming took off 4 bases at V and 3 bases at J, with 13 bases between the two ends. The DNA of the CDR3 is TGTGCCAGCAGCCCCTTAGGGAACAACTACAATGAGCAGTTCTTC. Protein sequence: CASSPLGNNYNEQFF.

This clonotype came up a few times. This chain joins TRBV11-2 and TRBJ2-5; 7 nucleotides agree with TRBD1. Germline V gene data show CDR1 as SGHAT and CDR2 as FQNNGV. The CDR3 length is 16 residues. Germline trimming cut 1 base from V and 5 bases from J; bases unmatched to any gene: 10. This CDR3 reads CASSLVRIGRGETQYF. The DNA for the CDR3 is TGTGCCAGCAGCTTAGTACGAATCGGCAGGGGGGAGACCCAGTACTTC.

This clonotype was seen ten or more times. The chain links TRBV6-4 to TRBJ2-3, with a tentative D call TRBD2 (5 bases). V was shortened by 2 bases and J by 3 bases, with 6 bases between the two germline ends. The CDR3 has 13 amino acids. Germline CDR1 and CDR2: MRHNA and SNTAGT. CDR3 nucleotides: TGTGCCAGCAGTGACAGGGAGACAGATACGCAGTATTTT. Translated: CASSDRETDTQYF.

This clonotype has more than one count but fewer than ten. The V call is TRBV7-9, the J call TRBJ2-2; TRBD1 might be the D (5 bases). This CDR3 spans 15 amino acids. Trimming took 3 bases from V and 3 from J, leaving 11 bases between them. Germline lookup yields CDR1 SEHNR and CDR2 FQNEAQ (reference sequence). CDR3 residues: CASSFRTSDTGELFF. The CDR3 nucleotides read TGTGCCAGCAGCTTTAGGACATCTGACACCGGGGAGCTGTTTTTT.

The V and J genes are TRBV6-5 and TRBJ2-7; unclear D gene. Germline values: CDR1 MNHEY, CDR2 SVGAGI. This CDR3 has 15 amino acids. The V gene lost 0 bases and the J gene lost 0 bases, with 9 bases spanning the gap. The CDR3 DNA reads as TGTGCCAGCAGTTACTCAGTGGCGAGCTCCTACGAGCAGTACTTC. Protein: CASSYSVASSYEQYF.

This clonotype occurred a few times. The chain links TRBV27 to TRBJ2-7, with 10 nucleotides matching TRBD1. The germline V gene has CDR1 MNHEY and CDR2 SMNVEV (reference sequence). There are 15 residues in the CDR3. Trimming took 1 base from V and 5 from J; bases not matched to a gene: 5. The CDR3 nucleotides read TGTGCCAGCAGTTTATGGGGGACAGGGGCTCACGAGCAGTACTTC. This sequence encodes CASSLWGTGAHEQYF.

The genes are TRBV5-4 and TRBJ2-1, with a tentative D call TRBD1 (6 bases). Germline V lookup: CDR1 SGHNT, CDR2 YYREEE (reference sequence). Trimming removed 0 bases from V and 7 bases from J, with 20 bases in between. The CDR3 extends over 17 amino acids. This CDR3 reads CASSLAKWGRLANEQFF. The CDR3 DNA reads as TGTGCCAGCAGCTTGGCCAAATGGGGGCGTTTAGCGAATGAGCAGTTCTTC.

The chain has TRBV29-1 and TRBJ2-5; D perhaps matches TRBD1 (7 bases). With 3 bases removed from V and 2 bases from J, the gap between germline ends came to 13 bases. CDR1 is SQVTM, CDR2 ANQGSEA, per germline. The CDR3 sequence is 14 residues long. CDR3 coding DNA: TGCAGCGTTGACGGAGGGGGCAATCAAGAGACCCAGTACTTC. It codes for CSVDGGGNQETQYF.

This clonotype was found a few times. J is TRBJ1-2 and V is TRBV7-6; 8 bases are shared with TRBD1. Germline values: CDR1 SGHVS, CDR2 FNYEAQ. V was clipped by 2 bases and J by 1 base; unmatched bases: 3. The CDR3 length is 15 residues. The CDR3 coding sequence is TGTGCCAGCAGCTTATGGACAGGGAGTAACTATGGCTACACCTTC. Its translation is CASSLWTGSNYGYTF.

Only a few counts were recorded for this clonotype. V usage is TRBV14 and J usage is TRBJ2-5; D possibly uses TRBD1 or TRBD2 (5 bases each). This CDR3 is built from 15 residues. Germline assignment: CDR1 SGHDN and CDR2 FVKESK. V was trimmed by 6 bases and J by 0 bases, leaving 14 bases between them. The CDR3 protein is CASSQMMGDQETQYF. The CDR3, as DNA: TGTGCCAGCAGTCAAATGATGGGGGACCAAGAGACCCAGTACTTC.

In this sample, this clonotype turned up a few times. The chain employs TRBV6-6 and TRBJ2-5; D unclear. This CDR3 is built from 15 residues. In germline, CDR1 is MNHNY, CDR2 SVGAGI (reference sequence). The V gene lost 0 bases and the J gene lost 2 bases, with 10 bases spanning the gap. CDR3 DNA sequence: TGTGCCAGCAGTTACTCGAAGCAATTACAAGAGACCCAGTACTTC. Translating it yields CASSYSKQLQETQYF.

This clonotype came up a few times. Mismatch with germline at one junction end may stem from a read error. V is TRBV18 and J is TRBJ2-4, with D unclear. The CDR3 is 12 amino acids. Germline assignment: CDR1 KGHSH and CDR2 LQKENI. The CDR3 bases are TGTGCCAGCTCAAGAGATCCCAGTCCTCGGGACTTC. It translates to CASSRDPSPRDF.

This chain uses TRBV4-1 with TRBJ1-1, with 10 bases matching TRBD1. The germline gives CDR1 MGHRA, CDR2 YSYEKL. The CDR3 sequence is 15 residues long. V lost 3 bases and J lost 6; bases outside the gene matches: 7. CDR3 in DNA: TGCGCCAGCAGCCACCGGGGACAGGGGATTCCTGAAGCTTTCTTT. Protein sequence: CASSHRGQGIPEAFF.

This chain uses TRBV6-5 with TRBJ1-4, with 7 positions matching TRBD1. The junction had 2 bases not matched to a gene; V was cut back by 5 bases and J by 5 bases. The CDR3 runs to 13 residues. CDR1 MNHEY and CDR2 SVGAGI come from the germline V gene. CDR3 sequence reads: CASSTTGNEKLFF. In DNA, the CDR3 is TGTGCCAGCAGTACGACAGGGAATGAAAAACTGTTTTTT.

The chain recombines TRBV10-3 with TRBJ2-5; D might be TRBD1 (6 bases). Trimming removed 5 bases from V and 5 bases from J, with 15 bases in between. The germline V gene encodes CDR1 ENHRY and CDR2 SYGVKD. The CDR3 has 14 residues. The CDR3 sequence: CAISNFTGRETQYF. The CDR3 DNA follows: TGTGCCATCAGTAATTTCACAGGGCGGGAGACCCAGTACTTC.

This clonotype came up many times. The chain couples TRBV5-5 to TRBJ2-3; D ambiguous. CDR3 size: 15 residues. V was shortened by 0 bases and J by 0 bases, with 8 bases between the two germline ends. In germline, CDR1 is SGHKS, CDR2 YYEKEE (reference sequence). This CDR3 is CASSLAGDSTDTQYF. CDR3 bases: TGTGCCAGCAGCTTGGCTGGGGATAGCACAGATACGCAGTATTTT.

CDR3 sequence (DNA): TGTGCCAGCAGTCCCACAATACTATCTGAAGCTTTCTTT. This codes for CASSPTILSEAFF. The chain uses TRBV27 and TRBJ1-1; D not resolved. The CDR3 has 13 residues. The germline CDR1 and CDR2 sequences are MNHEY and SMNVEV (reference sequence). V was pared by 5 bases and J by 6 bases, with 13 bases between.

This clonotype was picked up a small number of times. The chain employs TRBV9 and TRBJ2-1; D gene uncertain. This CDR3 contains 12 residues. The ends were cut back, 0 bases at V and 6 bases at J, with 4 bases in the middle. Germline assignment: CDR1 SGDLS and CDR2 YYNGEE. CDR3 amino acids: CASSVDGNEQFF. In nucleotides, the CDR3 is TGTGCCAGCAGCGTAGACGGCAATGAGCAGTTCTTC.

A few counts support this clonotype. The chain has TRBV9 and TRBJ2-7; 10 nucleotides agree with TRBD1. Germline CDR1 and CDR2: SGDLS and YYNGEE. The CDR3 has 13 residues. J gave up 6 bases and V 2 bases, and 2 bases lay outside the gene matches. The CDR3 loop is CASSVGQGSEQYF. CDR3 nucleotide sequence: TGTGCCAGCAGCGTGGGACAGGGGAGCGAGCAGTACTTC.